This record covers a single T cell receptor beta chain. The CDR3 has 15 residues. Germline lookup yields CDR1 SGHTA and CDR2 FQGTGA. V was pared by 4 bases and J by 3 bases, with 5 bases of the junction left unmatched. This sample is part of a study of blood T cell repertoires in COVID-19. Across the whole study: Both acute and convalescent COVID-19 samples were obtained from the United States, Italy and Spain. In each case, the material was cDNA or gDNA derived from T cells, B-cell-depleted T cells, or PBMCs.

In the original workflow: Reference gene primer amplification gave estimated nucleated cell counts. TCRdb keeps only in-frame clones here, not all; method: immunoSEQ multiplex PCR. V, J and clone size are taken as reported in that table, and D and trimming were inferred from the DNA itself. Counted here are 60,000 to 70,000 clones, roughly 90% occurring once; the ten biggest clones make up roughly 1.2%. J is TRBJ2-2 and V is TRBV7-3; 7 bases align to TRBD2. The sequence came from a woman aged 55-75 years with acute or convalescent COVID-19. Sequenced material: peripheral blood. DNA of the CDR3: TGTGCCAGCAGCTCTGGCGGGAGCGACACCGGGGAGCTGTTTTTT. The encoded protein is CASSSGGSDTGELFF.